These T cell receptor beta chains were read from a single sample in a study of OX40 agonist ivuxolimab in advanced cancers. Profiled with immunoSEQ multiplex PCR; TCRdb holds only in-frame clones, not every one. The sample comprises about 32,000 clones, roughly nine tenths of which are singletons, and 26% rests with the top ten. The sample consisted of CD4+ or CD8+ T cells sorted from blood, taken in a trial of the OX40 agonist ivuxolimab. These receptors all stem from an adult with an advanced solid tumor such as melanoma, head and neck, liver or kidney cancer. The CDR3 runs from the conserved cysteine through the conserved F or W. D genes are given only for firm matches. The listing skips clone size in some rows; elsewhere it reads once, few, many or a size class.

clone size: .
D gene: .
J gene: TRBJ2-3
V gene: TRBV4-1
CDR3 DNA: TGCGCCAGCAGCCAAGAGTTGCGAGACACAGATACGCAGTATTTT
CDR3 protein: CASSQELRDTDTQYF

clone size: .
D gene: .
J gene: TRBJ2-3
V gene: TRBV11-2
CDR3 DNA: TGTGCCAGCAGCCTTATAAGCACAGATACGCAGTATTTT
CDR3 protein: CASSLISTDTQYF

clone size: .
D gene: TRBD2
J gene: TRBJ2-1
V gene: TRBV18
CDR3 DNA: TGTGCCAGCTCACTTTCTAGCGGGAGGGAGTCATGGCATGAGCAGTTCTTC
CDR3 protein: CASSLSSGRESWHEQFF

clone size: .
D gene: .
J gene: TRBJ2-2
V gene: TRBV6-5
CDR3 DNA: TGTGCCAGCAGTTACGTGGTGGGCGGGGAGCTGTTTTTT
CDR3 protein: CASSYVVGGELFF

clone size: .
D gene: .
J gene: TRBJ2-1
V gene: TRBV28
CDR3 DNA: TGTGCCAGCCAACTTTCACCGGGACTCTACAATGAGCAGTTCTTC
CDR3 protein: CASQLSPGLYNEQFF

clone size: .
D gene: TRBD1
J gene: TRBJ2-5
V gene: TRBV7-9
CDR3 DNA: TGTGCCAGCAGCAGTGGACAGGGGGGGCAAGAGACCCAGTACTTC
CDR3 protein: CASSSGQGGQETQYF

clone size: .
D gene: .
J gene: TRBJ2-1
V gene: TRBV5-1
CDR3 DNA: TGCGCCAGCAGCCGAAGCTCCGATGAGCAGTTCTTC
CDR3 protein: CASSRSSDEQFF

clone size: .
D gene: .
J gene: TRBJ2-1
V gene: TRBV4-1
CDR3 DNA: TGCGCCAGCAGCCAAGGGGGGACCTACAATGAGCAGTTCTTC
CDR3 protein: CASSQGGTYNEQFF

clone size: .
D gene: .
J gene: TRBJ1-2
V gene: TRBV9
CDR3 DNA: TGTGCCAGCAAGCAGGACTACTATGGCTACACCTTC
CDR3 protein: CASKQDYYGYTF

clone size: many
D gene: TRBD1
J gene: TRBJ1-2
V gene: TRBV28
CDR3 DNA: TGTGCCAGCAGTTTCGGGACAGGGATTGACTACACCTTC
CDR3 protein: CASSFGTGIDYTF

clone size: .
D gene: .
J gene: TRBJ2-1
V gene: TRBV5-6
CDR3 DNA: TGTGCCAGCAGTCATGGGGGCACTCCTGAGCAGTTCTTC
CDR3 protein: CASSHGGTPEQFF

clone size: .
D gene: TRBD2
J gene: TRBJ2-1
V gene: TRBV19
CDR3 DNA: TGTGCCAGTTCTGAATCCGGGACTAGCTTGTCGGAGCAGTTCTTC
CDR3 protein: CASSESGTSLSEQFF

clone size: few
D gene: TRBD1
J gene: TRBJ1-5
V gene: TRBV4-1
CDR3 DNA: TGCGCCAGCAGCCTCACAGGGGCAAGCAATCAGCCCCAGCATTTT
CDR3 protein: CASSLTGASNQPQHF

clone size: .
D gene: .
J gene: TRBJ2-1
V gene: TRBV14
CDR3 DNA: TGTGCCAGCAGCCAATACCCCCTGGGTGAGCAGTTCTTC
CDR3 protein: CASSQYPLGEQFF

clone size: .
D gene: .
J gene: TRBJ2-4
V gene: TRBV28
CDR3 DNA: TGTGCCAGCAGTTTGTGGGGCGGGAACATTCAGTACTTC
CDR3 protein: CASSLWGGNIQYF

clone size: .
D gene: .
J gene: TRBJ2-2
V gene: TRBV28
CDR3 DNA: TGTGCCAGCAGTTTCCAGGGAAGCACCGGGGAGCTGTTTTTT
CDR3 protein: CASSFQGSTGELFF

clone size: .
D gene: .
J gene: TRBJ2-3
V gene: TRBV27
CDR3 DNA: TGTGCCAGCAGCTCTTGGGGGGGCCCTATCACAGATACGCAGTATTTT
CDR3 protein: CASSSWGGPITDTQYF

clone size: .
D gene: .
J gene: TRBJ2-2
V gene: TRBV2
CDR3 DNA: TGTGCCAGCAGTGAAATGGGAAAAACCGGGGAGCTGTTTTTT
CDR3 protein: CASSEMGKTGELFF

clone size: once
D gene: .
J gene: TRBJ2-5
V gene: TRBV7-8
CDR3 DNA: TGTGCCAGCAGTCGACTCCGCGCCCAAGAGACCCAGTACTTC
CDR3 protein: CASSRLRAQETQYF

clone size: .
D gene: TRBD1
J gene: TRBJ1-2
V gene: TRBV5-4
CDR3 DNA: TGTGCCAGCAGCTCACAGGGGACTCTCTATGGCTACACCTTC
CDR3 protein: CASSSQGTLYGYTF

clone size: .
D gene: TRBD1
J gene: TRBJ1-1
V gene: TRBV9
CDR3 DNA: TGTGCCAGCAGCGGTACAGGGGGCACTGAAGCTTTCTTT
CDR3 protein: CASSGTGGTEAFF

clone size: .
D gene: TRBD1
J gene: TRBJ2-7
V gene: TRBV5-6
CDR3 DNA: TGTGCCAGCAGCTTGGTGGGACAGGTTACAGAGCAGTACTTC
CDR3 protein: CASSLVGQVTEQYF